One sample yielded the 14 T cell receptor beta chains listed below, sequenced in a study of PD-1 blockade in classical Hodgkin lymphoma. The method was immunoSEQ multiplex PCR; TCRdb's version includes in-frame clones alone and lacks a portion of them. The sample contains about 46,000 clones, around 76% of which appear only once. Time point defined: cycle 4 day 1 (C4D1), after 5 to 7 weeks of nivolumab. Brentuximab vedotin exposure varied, and every patient relapsed after autologous stem cell transplantation. Source: peripheral blood mononuclear cells (PBMCs), taken before the fourth cycle of nivolumab. Receptors were obtained from a human donor with classical Hodgkin lymphoma.

This clone occurred many times. The chain uses TRBV19 and TRBJ1-1; unclear D gene. Deletions cut 0 bases from V and 1 base from J, with 6 bases between. Germline-derived CDR1 and CDR2 are LNHDA and SQIVND (reference sequence). This CDR3 is built from 14 residues. The CDR3 nucleotides are TGTGCCAGTAGTATAGACTCTCGGAACACTGAAGCTTTCTTT. Residues: CASSIDSRNTEAFF.

The chain joins TRBV7-2 to TRBJ2-5; 8 nucleotides align to TRBD1. This CDR3 contains 13 residues. The V gene's germline CDR1 is SGHTA and CDR2 FQGNSA. After removal of 2 bases from V and 5 bases from J, the junction contained 1 base not matched to a gene. The CDR3 sequence is CASSLNRGETQYF. The CDR3 nucleotides read TGTGCCAGCAGCTTAAACAGGGGGGAGACCCAGTACTTC.

The chain recombines TRBV7-2 with TRBJ1-1; D unclear. V lost 5 bases and J lost 4, with 14 bases in between. The CDR3 loop spans 14 amino acids. Per the germline V gene, CDR1 is SGHTA and CDR2 is FQGNSA. The chain's CDR3 is CASSHRTFSTEAFF. In nucleotides, the CDR3 is TGTGCCAGCAGCCACCGGACGTTTAGCACTGAAGCTTTCTTT.

The rearrangement uses TRBV2 and TRBJ2-7, with TRBD2 identical over 9 bases. Germline trimming cut 3 bases from V and 12 bases from J; bases unmatched to any gene: 9. CDR1 SNHLY and CDR2 FYNNEI come from the germline V gene. The CDR3 sequence is 13 residues long. CDR3 bases: TGTGCCAGCAGTGAGGGTCTAGCGGGAACTTTGTACTTC. Protein product: CASSEGLAGTLYF. The full variable domain, rest sourced from reference TRBV2 and TRBJ2-7, is EPEVTQTPSHQVTQMGQEVILRCVPISNHLYFYWYRQILGQKVEFLVSFYNNEISEKSEIFDDQFSVERPDGSNFTLKIRSTKLEDSAMYFCASSEGLAGTLYFGPGTRLTVT.

This clone came up once. This chain uses TRBV29-1 with TRBJ1-2, with 8 bases identical to TRBD1. Germline loops: CDR1 SQVTM, CDR2 ANQGSEA. J lost 2 bases, V lost 4 bases, and 6 bases had no gene match. The CDR3 extends over 14 amino acids. The CDR3 nucleotides are TGCAGCGTTGCCAAGGACAGGGTCAACTATGGCTACACCTTC. Translation gives CSVAKDRVNYGYTF.

The chain combines TRBV6-5 with TRBJ2-3; TRBD1 matches 8 bases. The CDR3 extends over 14 amino acids. The V gene's germline CDR1 is MNHEY and CDR2 SVGAGI. V shed 7 bases and J 4 bases; nucleotides not matched to a gene: 7. The CDR3, as DNA: TGTGCCAGCACTCCCTCGGACAGGGCAGATACGCAGTATTTT. It encodes CASTPSDRADTQYF.

The rearrangement links TRBV6-6 to TRBJ2-7; possible D gene TRBD2, 6 bases. CDR1 is MNHNY, CDR2 SVGAGI, per germline (reference sequence). V gave up 6 bases and J gave up 3 bases, with 15 bases separating them. The CDR3 is 14 amino acids. CDR3 in amino acids: CASSHLSGLYEQYF. The CDR3 DNA reads TGTGCCAGCAGCCATCTAAGCGGGCTCTACGAGCAGTACTTC.

On this clone: This sample also contains other DNA sequences that code for the same CDR3. The genes are TRBV19 and TRBJ1-5; D uncertain. This CDR3 is built from 15 residues. Looked up from germline, CDR1 is LNHDA and CDR2 is SQIVND (reference sequence). Trimming took 5 bases from V and 1 from J, leaving 12 bases between them. The CDR3 here is CASSRPGRSNQPQHF. The CDR3 coding sequence is TGTGCCAGTAGTCGGCCCGGGCGAAGCAATCAGCCCCAGCATTTT.

V gene TRBV5-4 combines with J gene TRBJ2-7; 13 bases line up with TRBD2. Germline V gene data show CDR1 as SGHNT and CDR2 as YYREEE (reference sequence). V lost 4 bases, J lost 6 bases, and 7 bases stayed unmatched. The CDR3 consists of 15 residues. CDR3 bases: TGTGCCAGCAGCCCAGGACTAGCGGGAGTATCCGAGCAGTACTTC. Translated, it gives CASSPGLAGVSEQYF. The complete variable domain, with remaining parts taken from reference TRBV5-4 and TRBJ2-7, reads ETGVTQSPTHLIKTRGQQVTLRCSSQSGHNTVSWYQQALGQGPQFIFQYYREEENGRGNFPPRFSGLQFPNYSSELNVNALELDDSALYLCASSPGLAGVSEQYFGPGTRLTVT.

The chain employs TRBV28 and TRBJ1-2; D is possibly TRBD1 (5 bases). V gave up 7 bases and J gave up 4 bases, with 13 bases separating them. Germline loops: CDR1 MDHEN, CDR2 SYDVKM. The CDR3 sequence is 13 residues long. CDR3 sequence: CASTRGGTYGYTF. The CDR3 coding sequence is TGTGCCAGCACGCGGGGGGGGACCTATGGCTACACCTTC.

The chain couples TRBV25-1 to TRBJ2-7, with 7 bases that match TRBD2. Germline values: CDR1 MGHDK, CDR2 SYGVNS. The V segment lost 2 bases and the J segment 5 bases; nucleotides outside the gene matches: 6. This CDR3 has 14 residues. The CDR3 sequence is CASSEAGDFHEQYF. CDR3 DNA sequence: TGTGCCAGCAGTGAAGCGGGGGATTTCCACGAGCAGTACTTC.

The chain joins TRBV5-1 to TRBJ2-2; D unresolved. Germline lookup yields CDR1 SGHRS and CDR2 YFSETQ. Trimming shortened V by 0 bases and J by 7 bases, and 7 bases separated the two germline ends. The CDR3 runs to 13 residues. This CDR3 is CASSLVPGGELFF. In DNA, the CDR3 is TGCGCCAGCAGCTTGGTCCCCGGCGGGGAGCTGTTTTTT.

This clone has a handful of counts. V is TRBV7-2 and J is TRBJ2-7, with a tentative D call TRBD1 (6 bases). Trimming shortened V by 0 bases and J by 3 bases, and 12 bases separated the two germline ends. CDR1 and CDR2 (germline): SGHTA, FQGNSA. This CDR3 contains 15 residues. CDR3 in DNA: TGTGCCAGCAGCTTAGCGAAACAGGGAAACTACGAGCAGTACTTC. The encoded protein is CASSLAKQGNYEQYF.

This clone was seen a few times. The CDR3, as DNA: TGTGCCAGCATTGTGGGCCAAGGAGGCTATGGCTACACCTTC. Residues: CASIVGQGGYGYTF. V is TRBV6-1 and J is TRBJ1-2, with D uncertain. The CDR3 runs to 14 residues. V was clipped by 7 bases and J by 4 bases, with 16 bases between them. The germline gives CDR1 MNHNS, CDR2 SASEGT.